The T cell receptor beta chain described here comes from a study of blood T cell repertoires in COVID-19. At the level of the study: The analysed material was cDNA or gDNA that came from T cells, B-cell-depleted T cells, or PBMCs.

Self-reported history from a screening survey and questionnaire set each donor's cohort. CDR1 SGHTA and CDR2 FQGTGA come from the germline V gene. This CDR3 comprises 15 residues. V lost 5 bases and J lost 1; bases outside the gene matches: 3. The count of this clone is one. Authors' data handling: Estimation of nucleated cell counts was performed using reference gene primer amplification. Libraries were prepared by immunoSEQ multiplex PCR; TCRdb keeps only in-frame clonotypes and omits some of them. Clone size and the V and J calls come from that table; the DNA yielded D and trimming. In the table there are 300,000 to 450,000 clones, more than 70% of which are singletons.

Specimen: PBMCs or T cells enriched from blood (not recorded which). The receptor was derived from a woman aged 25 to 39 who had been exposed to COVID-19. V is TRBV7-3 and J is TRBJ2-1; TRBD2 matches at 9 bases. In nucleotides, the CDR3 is TGTGCCAGCAGCGCGACTAGCGGATCCTACAATGAGCAGTTCTTC. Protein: CASSATSGSYNEQFF.